This TCR beta chain came from a study of blood T cell dynamics during melanoma immunotherapy. Turning to the study itself: Patients with metastatic melanoma got pembrolizumab or nivolumab-ipilimumab as first-line care. Study-level points and caveats: Clones driving repertoire changes may be melanoma-specific or general immune activation. At W3, later disease-control patients showed bifurcated PBMC repertoire changes, unlike progressors.

This table comes from immunoSEQ multiplex PCR, and its TCRdb copy is limited to in-frame clones, with some not included. The sample records around 11,000 clones, roughly nine tenths being singletons. Germline V gene data show CDR1 as SGHRS and CDR2 as YFSETQ. The CDR3 length is 16 residues. V lost 0 bases, J lost 6 bases, and 9 bases stayed unmatched. Note on this clone: Antigen: not known.

The time point was: week 3, after first cycle of checkpoint inhibitor. Blood was drawn before treatment and at week 3 after checkpoint blockade. The receptor was isolated from a human donor with melanoma. This rearrangement joins TRBV5-1 to TRBJ1-2; 9 nucleotides line up with TRBD1. Sequenced material: blood, taken from a patient treated with checkpoint blockade. CDR3 in amino acids: CASSLGTGEIPNGYTF. The CDR3 nucleotides are TGCGCCAGCAGCTTGGGGACAGGGGAAATCCCTAATGGCTACACCTTC.